The clone carrying this T cell receptor (beta chain) was detected ten times or more. The data belong to a study of CD8+CD57+ T cells in acquired aplastic anemia. The template for TCR beta VDJ and CDR3 sequence profiling was genomic DNA. One entry per CDR3 protein, called by TCRdb with MiXCR from the reads. The data hold roughly 180,000 distinct CDR3 sequences, with around 45% observed a single time. This TCR derives from a human donor in good health. Sequencing used sorted CD4+, CD8+, or CD8+CD57+ T cells (not recorded which) from PBMCs.

CDR3 loop: CAWSAQTNSPLHF. The CDR3 nucleotides are TGTGCCTGGTCGGCACAGACAAATTCACCCCTCCACTTT. This chain connects TRBV30 to TRBJ1-6; D not resolved. The germline gives CDR1 GTSNPN, CDR2 SVGIG (reference sequence). CDR3 length equals 13 residues. Trimming stripped 5 bases from V and 7 bases from J, with 12 bases between.